One and the same sample provided the 15 T cell receptor beta chains below, sequenced in a study of control samples from healthy donors and cancer patients. Data came from immunoSEQ multiplex PCR; TCRdb stores just in-frame clones and leaves some out. The profile shows approximately 100,000 clones, roughly 89% of them singletons. Sequences were obtained from PBMCs. These receptors were taken from a man between 60 and 70 years old with lung cancer.

The gene calls are TRBV5-4 and TRBJ1-5, with a weak D call TRBD1 (5 bases). Looked up from germline, CDR1 is SGHNT and CDR2 is YYREEE (reference sequence). The CDR3 contains 13 residues. V was cut by 4 bases and J by 7 bases, with 12 bases left in between. CDR3 sequence: CASSPDSGQPQHF. CDR3 DNA: TGTGCCAGCAGCCCAGACAGCGGGCAGCCCCAGCATTTT.

This chain uses TRBV6-2 or TRBV6-3 with TRBJ1-2; D ambiguous. Germline CDR1 and CDR2: MNHEY and SVGEGT. V was clipped by 4 bases and J by 7 bases, with 13 bases between them. This CDR3 has 13 residues. The CDR3, as DNA: TGTGCCAGCAGTTCACAAATTCTTGGTGGCTACACCTTC. Translating gives CASSSQILGGYTF.

The chain links TRBV2 to TRBJ1-6; TRBD1 is a possible D gene (6 bases). This CDR3 has 18 amino acids. V shed 0 bases and J shed 7 bases, with 19 bases lying between them. CDR1 is SNHLY, CDR2 FYNNEI, per germline. The CDR3 nucleotides read TGTGCCAGCAGTGAAGCGGGAACCGGAGGGGGTCGGAATTCACCCCTCCACTTT. Translating it yields CASSEAGTGGGRNSPLHF.

This clone was seen only once. The J gene is TRBJ1-4, the V gene TRBV15; D unclear. The germline gives CDR1 LNHNV, CDR2 YYDKDF (reference sequence). V was pared by 1 base and J by 0 bases, with 6 bases between. This CDR3 comprises 15 residues. The CDR3 region is CATSRVTATNEKLFF. CDR3 nucleotide sequence: TGTGCCACCAGCAGAGTCACAGCAACTAATGAAAAACTGTTTTTT.

V usage is TRBV9 and J usage is TRBJ2-2; D uncertain. CDR3 size: 16 residues. Germline CDR1 reads SGDLS; CDR2 reads YYNGEE. Trimming pared 2 bases from V and 6 bases from J, leaving 17 bases between. The CDR3 here is CASSVGLEANSGELFF. For the CDR3, the DNA is TGTGCCAGCAGCGTCGGATTAGAAGCAAACTCCGGGGAGCTGTTTTTT.

The chain couples TRBV29-1 to TRBJ2-7; maybe TRBD2 (5 bases). V was shortened by 4 bases and J by 2 bases, with 9 bases between the two germline ends. The CDR3 loop spans 12 amino acids. Germline V CDR1 and CDR2: SQVTM, ANQGSEA. The CDR3 spells CSVVGVTYEQYF. Here the CDR3 DNA reads TGCAGCGTTGTCGGGGTTACCTACGAGCAGTACTTC.

The gene calls are TRBV11-3 and TRBJ2-1; D is possibly TRBD2 (5 bases). Trimming left V 5 bases short and J 7 bases short, with 12 bases between. The CDR3 contains 13 residues. Germline CDR1 SGHNT, CDR2 YENEEA. The CDR3, as DNA: TGTGCCAGCAGCCTCATGACGGGGAATGAGCAGTTCTTC. Its translation: CASSLMTGNEQFF.

V is TRBV7-3 and J is TRBJ2-3; D remains ambiguous. CDR1 and CDR2 (germline): SGHTA, FQGTGA. This CDR3 comprises 16 residues. V lost 5 bases and J lost 1, with 16 bases in between. CDR3 protein: CASSALGGGGTDTQYF. The CDR3 bases are TGTGCCAGCAGCGCTCTAGGCGGCGGAGGCACAGATACGCAGTATTTT.

The chain employs TRBV3-1 (or the pseudogene TRBV3-2) and TRBJ2-5; 7 bases are shared with TRBD1. Germline V lookup: CDR1 LGHDT, CDR2 YNNKEL (reference sequence). After removal of 5 bases from V and 5 bases from J, the junction contained 17 bases not matched to a gene. The CDR3 has 17 residues. The CDR3 coding sequence is TGTGCCAGCAGCTACACCCGCCTAAGGGGGCATTCTGAGACCCAGTACTTC. As protein: CASSYTRLRGHSETQYF.

The chain has TRBV27 and TRBJ2-5; no reliable D call. V lost 0 bases to trimming and J lost 2 bases, with 10 bases between them. This CDR3 is 15 amino acids long. The germline V gene has CDR1 MNHEY and CDR2 SMNVEV (reference sequence). CDR3 in amino acids: CASSLSLGLQETQYF. DNA of the CDR3: TGTGCCAGCAGTTTATCTTTAGGGTTACAAGAGACCCAGTACTTC.

V and J are TRBV6-5 and TRBJ1-4; D ambiguous. Trimming took 2 bases from V and 8 from J, leaving 3 bases between them. Germline loops: CDR1 MNHEY, CDR2 SVGAGI. This CDR3 has 11 amino acids. This CDR3 is CASSYSEKLFF. CDR3 nucleotide sequence: TGTGCCAGCAGTTACAGCGAAAAACTGTTTTTT.

The V call is TRBV7-9, the J call TRBJ2-5, with 10 bases aligning to TRBD1. Germline trimming cut 5 bases from V and 5 bases from J; bases unmatched to any gene: 8. CDR1 is SEHNR and CDR2 is FQNEAQ in the germline V gene (reference sequence). This CDR3 region has 15 residues. As DNA, the CDR3 is TGTGCCAGCAGCCCCTGGACAGGGGGACGGGAGACCCAGTACTTC. Its protein product is CASSPWTGGRETQYF.

This clone appeared a single time. The V and J genes are TRBV18 and TRBJ1-1; a weak D match, TRBD1 (5 bases). Trimming cost V 3 bases and J 3 bases, with 14 bases left between them. Per germline, CDR1 KGHSH and CDR2 LQKENI. CDR3 length: 15 amino acids. CDR3 amino acids: CASSPGPRTDTEAFF. Written as DNA, the CDR3 is TGTGCCAGCTCACCGGGACCGCGGACGGACACTGAAGCTTTCTTT.

This chain links TRBV7-2 with TRBJ1-1; 8 bases line up with TRBD1. Germline CDR1 SGHTA, CDR2 FQGNSA. V shed 4 bases, J shed 6 bases, and the junction held 10 bases outside the gene matches. The CDR3 loop spans 15 amino acids. CDR3 amino acids: CASSSSHRGSAEAFF. CDR3 coding DNA: TGTGCCAGCAGCTCATCCCACAGGGGGTCGGCTGAAGCTTTCTTT. Drawing the rest from reference TRBV7-2 and TRBJ1-1, the complete variable domain is GAGVSQSPSNKVTEKGKDVELRCDPISGHTALYWYRQSLGQGLEFLIYFQGNSAPDKSGLPSDRFSAERTGGSVSTLTIQRTQQEDSAVYLCASSSSHRGSAEAFFGQGTRLTVV.

This chain connects TRBV10-2 to TRBJ1-5, with D uncertain. Trimming pared 8 bases from V and 4 bases from J, leaving 15 bases between. Germline V gene sequence: CDR1 WSHSY, CDR2 SAAADI. This CDR3 is built from 14 residues. For the CDR3, the DNA is TGCGCCAGCCAGTCTGGTCGTGGGAATCAGCCCCAGCATTTT. This codes for CASQSGRGNQPQHF.